This T cell receptor (beta chain) was retrieved from a study of vaccination and CD4 T cells after COVID-19. Study background: Researchers treated control cultures with a CEFX pool, an HIV-1 Nef pool, or no peptide.

This CDR3 spans 15 amino acids. V lost 1 base to trimming and J lost 2 bases, with 12 bases between them. In germline, CDR1 is SGHAT, CDR2 FQNNGV. A remark on this clonotype: Antigen unknown.

General study findings and limits: There was no significant change from around 21 to 38 median reactive clonotypes.

The Oncomine TCR Beta short-read assay sequenced DNA from cultured CD4+ T cells. Once CD4+ T cells had been cultured, genomic DNA was extracted from them. TCRdb fed the PCR reads into MiXCR, producing one record per CDR3 protein. The sample carries approximately 13,000 distinct CDR3 sequences, 25% to 30% recorded once. Treatment in this sample: approximately 9-day PBMC culture with coronavirus spike peptide pools or control peptides (ViraFEST assay). The sequencing here drew on CD4+ T cells from blood, cultured in vitro, taken before SARS-CoV-2 vaccination. The sequence derives from a human donor who received a COVID-19 vaccine. The chain employs TRBV11-2 and TRBJ2-7; no clear D gene. CDR3 sequence (DNA): TGTGCCAGCAGCTTAGGGGTGGGGTCTCCCTACGAGCAGTACTTC. Translation: CASSLGVGSPYEQYF.